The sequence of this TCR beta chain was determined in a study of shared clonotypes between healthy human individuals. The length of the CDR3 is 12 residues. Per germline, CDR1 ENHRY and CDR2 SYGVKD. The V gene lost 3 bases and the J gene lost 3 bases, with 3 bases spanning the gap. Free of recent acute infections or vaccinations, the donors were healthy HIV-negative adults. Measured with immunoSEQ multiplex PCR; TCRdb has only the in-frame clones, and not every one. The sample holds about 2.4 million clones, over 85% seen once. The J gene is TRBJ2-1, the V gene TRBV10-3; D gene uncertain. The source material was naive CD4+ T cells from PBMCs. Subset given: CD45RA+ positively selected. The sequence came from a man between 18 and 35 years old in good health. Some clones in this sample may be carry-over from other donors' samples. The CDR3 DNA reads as TGTGCCATCAGTGATAACTACAATGAGCAGTTCTTC. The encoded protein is CAISDNYNEQFF.